One and the same sample provided the 29 T cell receptor beta chains below, sequenced in a study of neurological immune-mediated disorders. TCRdb used MiXCR to reprocess the 5' RACE reads, holding one entry per CDR3 protein. Found here are some 30,000 distinct CDR3 sequences, around 21% of them singletons; the top ten hold 16%. The sequenced material came from PBMCs. Every receptor here comes from a woman aged 60-70 years in good health.

About this clonotype: This may be a read error: a much more frequent sequence differs by one nucleotide. This CDR3 is CTSRRTGTDTQYF. As DNA, the CDR3 is TGTACCAGCAGGCGAACAGGGACAGATACGCAGTATTTT. This rearrangement joins TRBV11-1 to TRBJ2-3; D is perhaps TRBD1 (6 bases). Germline assignment: CDR1 SGHAT and CDR2 FQDESV (reference sequence). The CDR3 sequence is 13 residues long.

V and J are TRBV28 and TRBJ2-3; D ambiguous. The germline V gene encodes CDR1 MDHEN and CDR2 SYDVKM. This CDR3 is built from 12 residues. V was pared by 1 base and J by 4 bases, with 3 bases between. This chain's CDR3 is CASSLSADTQYF. As DNA, the CDR3 is TGTGCCAGCAGTTTATCGGCAGATACGCAGTATTTT.

This clonotype came up once. A read error may be the cause here, since a much bigger clone is one base away. This sequence joins TRBV5-5 and TRBJ2-2; no reliable D call. CDR1 is SGHKS, CDR2 YYEKEE, per germline (reference sequence). The CDR3 loop spans 18 amino acids. CDR3 residues: CASSLGVIILSDTGELFF. In DNA, the CDR3 is TGTGCCAGCAGTTTGGGTGTCATTATACTATCGGACACCGGGGAGCTGTTTTTT.

This clonotype was seen at least ten times. CDR3 loop: CSVASGLSYEQYF. The CDR3 region has the DNA TGCAGCGTTGCAAGCGGGCTCTCCTACGAGCAGTACTTC. The chain carries TRBV29-1 and TRBJ2-7; perhaps TRBD2 as D (6 bases). This CDR3 is 13 amino acids long. Germline lookup yields CDR1 SQVTM and CDR2 ANQGSEA. Trimming left V 4 bases short and J 0 bases short, with 10 bases between.

The sample holds a few counts of this clonotype. V gene TRBV5-5 combines with J gene TRBJ2-7; 9 bases are shared with TRBD1. The CDR3 sequence is 16 residues long. Looked up from germline, CDR1 is SGHKS and CDR2 is YYEKEE (reference sequence). Trimming took 4 bases from V and 2 from J; bases not matched to a gene: 10. CDR3 nucleotide sequence: TGTGCCAGCAGCCGTTCAACAGGGGGCTCCCCCTACGAGCAGTACTTC. It yields the protein CASSRSTGGSPYEQYF.

The gene calls are TRBV9 and TRBJ1-2; D is unclear. V was cut by 6 bases and J by 7 bases, with 13 bases left in between. Germline assignment: CDR1 SGDLS and CDR2 YYNGEE. This CDR3 is built from 12 residues. CDR3 in DNA: TGTGCCAGCACCGTCAGAGTGGGTGGCTACACCTTC. Amino acid sequence: CASTVRVGGYTF.

This clonotype was detected many times. This rearrangement joins TRBV7-2 to TRBJ2-7; weak D call: TRBD2 (5 bases). The CDR3 has 13 amino acids. The ends were cut back, 5 bases at V and 7 bases at J, with 15 bases in the middle. Germline lookup yields CDR1 SGHTA and CDR2 FQGNSA. In DNA, the CDR3 is TGTGCCAGCAGCCAAACCTGGGAGCGGGAGCAGTACTTC. It specifies CASSQTWEREQYF.

This clonotype appeared many times. The chain combines TRBV29-1 with TRBJ1-1; no firm D call. CDR1 SQVTM and CDR2 ANQGSEA come from the germline V gene. The V end was cut by 2 bases, the J end by 0 bases, with 7 bases between. This CDR3 has 13 amino acids. The CDR3 nucleotides read TGCAGCGTTGAATTCGGGCTGAACACTGAAGCTTTCTTT. Encoded protein: CSVEFGLNTEAFF.

The rearrangement joins TRBV30 to TRBJ1-1; no clear D gene. CDR3 length: 11 amino acids. The germline gives CDR1 GTSNPN, CDR2 SVGIG (reference sequence). The V gene lost 0 bases and the J gene lost 7 bases, with 6 bases spanning the gap. CDR3 sequence: CAWSVRSEAFF. The CDR3 DNA follows: TGTGCCTGGAGTGTACGGAGTGAAGCTTTCTTT. Together with reference TRBV30 and TRBJ1-1, the CDR3 gives the full variable domain: SQTIHQWPATLVQPVGSPLSLECTVEGTSNPNLYWYRQAAGRGLQLLFYSVGIGQISSEVPQNLSASRPQDRQFILSSKKLLLSDSGFYLCAWSVRSEAFFGQGTRLTVV.

In its sample, this clonotype was seen many times. The rearrangement links TRBV20-1 to TRBJ1-6; the D is unclear. The CDR3 is 16 amino acids. Germline lookup yields CDR1 DFQATT and CDR2 SNEGSKA (reference sequence). V lost 2 bases, J lost 0 bases, and 11 bases lay in between. CDR3: CSARSTESSYNSPLHF. The CDR3 bases are TGCAGTGCTAGAAGTACAGAGAGCTCCTATAATTCACCCCTCCACTTT.

With respect to this clonotype: A much larger clone lies a single base off, so this may be a read error. The rearrangement uses TRBV25-1 and TRBJ1-1; D uncertain. V was shortened by 1 base and J by 7 bases, with 10 bases between the two germline ends. The CDR3 sequence is 13 residues long. Germline assignment: CDR1 MGHDK and CDR2 SYGVNS. CDR3 bases: TGTGCCAGCAGTGAATCCCGACGGCATGAAGCTTTCTTT. Residues: CASSESRRHEAFF. Together with reference TRBV25-1 and TRBJ1-1, the CDR3 gives the full variable domain: EADIYQTPRYLVIGTGKKITLECSQTMGHDKMYWYQQDPGMELHLIHYSYGVNSTEKGDLSSESTVSRIRTEHFPLTLESARPSHTSQYLCASSESRRHEAFFGQGTRLTVV.

This clonotype has ten or more counts. The chain combines TRBV29-1 with TRBJ2-1; D not certain. The CDR3 has 12 amino acids. V was shortened by 4 bases and J by 10 bases, with 14 bases between the two germline ends. Germline V gene sequence: CDR1 SQVTM, CDR2 ANQGSEA. The CDR3 DNA reads TGCAGCGTTGTTGGCACACGAGCGGAGCAGTTCTTC. This translates into CSVVGTRAEQFF.

The V and J genes are TRBV20-1 and TRBJ2-3; 15 bases match TRBD2. V shed 5 bases, J shed 4 bases, and the junction held 1 base outside the gene matches. Looked up from germline, CDR1 is DFQATT and CDR2 is SNEGSKA (reference sequence). This CDR3 region has 14 residues. The CDR3 DNA sequence: TGCAGTGCTGGACTAGCGGGAGGGCCAGATACGCAGTATTTT. Amino acids: CSAGLAGGPDTQYF.

This clonotype was seen at least ten times. V is TRBV28 and J is TRBJ2-7; the match to TRBD1 covers 9 bases. Trimming removed 1 base from V and 0 bases from J; junction bases left unmatched: 4. Looked up from germline, CDR1 is MDHEN and CDR2 is SYDVKM. The CDR3 spans 16 residues. The CDR3 reads CASSLFGTGTSYEQYF. Written as DNA, the CDR3 is TGTGCCAGCAGTTTATTCGGGACAGGGACCTCCTACGAGCAGTACTTC.

This clonotype came up many times. J is TRBJ1-5 and V is TRBV6-2 or TRBV6-3; D gene ambiguous. Germline V gene data show CDR1 as MNHEY and CDR2 as SVGEGT. This CDR3 has 16 amino acids. V lost 0 bases to trimming and J lost 0 bases, with 9 bases between them. CDR3 region: CASSYSADYSNQPQHF. In nucleotides, the CDR3 is TGTGCCAGCAGTTACTCGGCAGACTATAGCAATCAGCCCCAGCATTTT.

The sample holds many counts of this clonotype. The chain has TRBV5-1 and TRBJ2-5; D ambiguous. Germline loops: CDR1 SGHRS, CDR2 YFSETQ. The CDR3 loop spans 15 amino acids. V lost 0 bases and J lost 5, with 14 bases in between. This CDR3 is CASSLERVNSETQYF. The CDR3 DNA reads TGCGCCAGCAGCTTGGAGCGTGTTAACTCGGAGACCCAGTACTTC.

This clonotype was observed at least ten times. The chain links TRBV7-2 to TRBJ1-2; 10 bases agree with TRBD1. CDR1 is SGHTA and CDR2 is FQGNSA in the germline V gene. The trim removed 1 base at V and 4 bases at J, leaving 6 bases unmatched. This CDR3 is 16 amino acids long. The CDR3 DNA reads as TGTGCCAGCAGCTTAGGATGGGGACAGGGGTCCTATGGCTACACCTTC. It codes for CASSLGWGQGSYGYTF.

This clonotype was seen at least ten times. The CDR3, as DNA: TGCGCCAGCAGCTTGGAAGGGGCGTGGGAGACCCAGTACTTC. Protein product: CASSLEGAWETQYF. The V and J genes are TRBV5-1 and TRBJ2-5, with D possibly TRBD1 on 5 matching bases. Per the germline V gene, CDR1 is SGHRS and CDR2 is YFSETQ. This CDR3 comprises 14 residues. The ends were cut back, 0 bases at V and 5 bases at J, with 11 bases in the middle.

This clonotype was observed at least ten times. This chain joins TRBV29-1 and TRBJ2-5, with D uncertain. The CDR3 consists of 14 residues. V dropped 5 bases and J dropped 4 bases, with 17 bases sitting between them. Germline V lookup: CDR1 SQVTM, CDR2 ANQGSEA. The CDR3 coding sequence is TGCAGCGTTTTTGGTTTAAAATCGAGAGAGACCCAGTACTTC. This translates into CSVFGLKSRETQYF.

The chain uses TRBV6-2 or TRBV6-3 and TRBJ2-2; D is possibly TRBD1 (6 bases). V was clipped by 4 bases and J by 0 bases, with 18 bases between them. Germline CDR1 MNHEY, CDR2 SVGEGT. This CDR3 has 18 residues. The CDR3 region is CASSFRGVPKANTGELFF. The DNA of the CDR3 is TGTGCCAGCAGTTTCAGGGGCGTCCCTAAAGCGAACACCGGGGAGCTGTTTTTT.

This clonotype was counted at least ten times. The rearrangement joins TRBV5-1 to TRBJ2-1, with a weak D call TRBD2 (6 bases). From germline, CDR1 is SGHRS and CDR2 YFSETQ. The CDR3 is 15 residues long. The V and J ends lost 7 bases and 7 bases respectively, with 21 bases between them. This CDR3 reads CASGYGGTIGNEQFF. As DNA, the CDR3 is TGCGCCAGCGGTTATGGGGGGACCATAGGAAATGAGCAGTTCTTC.

The table lists this clonotype with many counts. The chain uses TRBV12-3 or TRBV12-4 and TRBJ1-2; no clear D. This CDR3 has 12 amino acids. The germline V and J ends were trimmed by 0 bases and 4 bases, with 3 bases remaining between them. CDR3 region: CASSLAFYGYTF. The CDR3 DNA reads TGTGCCAGCAGTTTAGCTTTCTATGGCTACACCTTC.

This clonotype was counted at least ten times. This chain links TRBV20-1 with TRBJ2-3; TRBD2 might be the D (5 bases). The ends were cut back, 3 bases at V and 4 bases at J, with 11 bases in the middle. The germline gives CDR1 DFQATT, CDR2 SNEGSKA (reference sequence). The CDR3 loop spans 13 amino acids. This chain's CDR3 is CSARSGSADTQYF. In DNA form, the CDR3 reads TGCAGTGCTAGGTCTGGGAGCGCAGATACGCAGTATTTT.

The gene calls are TRBV27 and TRBJ2-1; 9 bases line up with TRBD2. The V segment lost 3 bases and the J segment 1 base; nucleotides outside the gene matches: 13. CDR3 length equals 19 residues. Germline V gives CDR1 MNHEY, CDR2 SMNVEV (reference sequence). CDR3 coding DNA: TGTGCCAGCAGTTTTACGGGGCTGGGTAGCGGGAGTTCCTACAATGAGCAGTTCTTC. This sequence encodes CASSFTGLGSGSSYNEQFF.

This clonotype was counted at least ten times. The V and J genes are TRBV5-1 and TRBJ2-7; D ambiguous. The length of the CDR3 is 14 residues. Looked up from germline, CDR1 is SGHRS and CDR2 is YFSETQ. Trimming cost V 7 bases and J 2 bases, with 16 bases left between them. The CDR3 reads CASYEGMSTYEQYF. The DNA of the CDR3 is TGCGCCAGCTATGAAGGGATGTCAACCTACGAGCAGTACTTC.

With respect to this clonotype: The junction differs from germline at one of its ends, possibly a read error. This sequence joins TRBV5-1 and TRBJ2-1; no firm D call. The CDR3 consists of 15 residues. The germline gives CDR1 SGHRS, CDR2 YFSETQ. CDR3 sequence reads: CASILWLFPANEQFF. The CDR3 region has the DNA TGCGCCAGCATCTTGTGGTTATTCCCGGCTAATGAGCAGTTCTTC.

The rearrangement uses TRBV11-2 and TRBJ2-1; TRBD2 is a possible D gene (5 bases). Between the trimmed V and J ends, which lost 5 bases and 2 bases, there was a span of 22 bases. This CDR3 is built from 18 residues. Germline V lookup: CDR1 SGHAT, CDR2 FQNNGV. CDR3 in amino acids: CASSRRAIALSPYNEQFF. CDR3 sequence (DNA): TGTGCCAGCAGCCGGCGCGCCATAGCGCTAAGCCCCTACAATGAGCAGTTCTTC.

This clonotype showed up many times. The rearrangement links TRBV18 to TRBJ1-4; D ambiguous. This CDR3 comprises 14 residues. Trimming shortened V by 3 bases and J by 7 bases, and 12 bases separated the two germline ends. Germline CDR1 KGHSH, CDR2 LQKENI. The chain's CDR3 is CASSPVEGSEKLFF. The CDR3 nucleotides read TGTGCCAGCTCACCGGTAGAGGGAAGTGAAAAACTGTTTTTT.

In its sample, this clonotype ranks as medium-sized. V and J are TRBV9 and TRBJ1-2; weak D call: TRBD1 (5 bases). V lost 2 bases to trimming and J lost 3 bases, with 8 bases between them. The CDR3 loop spans 13 amino acids. Germline values: CDR1 SGDLS, CDR2 YYNGEE. The chain's CDR3 is CASSVGGYYGYTF. The CDR3 DNA sequence: TGTGCCAGCAGCGTCGGGGGATACTATGGCTACACCTTC.